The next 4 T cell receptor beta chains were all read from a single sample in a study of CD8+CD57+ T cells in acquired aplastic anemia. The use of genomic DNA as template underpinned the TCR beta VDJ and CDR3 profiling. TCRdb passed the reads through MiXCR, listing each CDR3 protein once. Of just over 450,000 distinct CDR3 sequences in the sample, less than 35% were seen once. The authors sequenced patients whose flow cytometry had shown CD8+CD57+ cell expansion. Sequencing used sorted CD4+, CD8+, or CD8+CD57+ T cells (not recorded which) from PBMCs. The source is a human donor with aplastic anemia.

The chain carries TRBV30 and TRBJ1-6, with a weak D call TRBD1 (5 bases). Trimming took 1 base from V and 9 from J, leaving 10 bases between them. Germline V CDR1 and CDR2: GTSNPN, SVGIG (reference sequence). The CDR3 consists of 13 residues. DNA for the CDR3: TGTGCCTGGAGTGCCAGGGAAGGTTCACCCCTCCACTTT. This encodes CAWSAREGSPLHF.

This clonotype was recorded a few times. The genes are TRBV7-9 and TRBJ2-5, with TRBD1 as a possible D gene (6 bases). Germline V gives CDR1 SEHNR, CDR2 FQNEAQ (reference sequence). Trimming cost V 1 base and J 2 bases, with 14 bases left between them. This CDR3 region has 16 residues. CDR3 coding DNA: TGTGCCAGCAGCTTAGGGTCCGGAACAGGGCAAGAGACCCAGTACTTC. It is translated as CASSLGSGTGQETQYF.

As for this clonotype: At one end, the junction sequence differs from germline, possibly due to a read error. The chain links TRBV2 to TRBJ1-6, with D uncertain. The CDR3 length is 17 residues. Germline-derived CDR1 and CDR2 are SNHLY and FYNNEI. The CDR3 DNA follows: TGTGCCCGCAGATCAAGGGTCTCGAAGATATATAATTCACCCCTCCACTTT. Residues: CARRSRVSKIYNSPLHF.

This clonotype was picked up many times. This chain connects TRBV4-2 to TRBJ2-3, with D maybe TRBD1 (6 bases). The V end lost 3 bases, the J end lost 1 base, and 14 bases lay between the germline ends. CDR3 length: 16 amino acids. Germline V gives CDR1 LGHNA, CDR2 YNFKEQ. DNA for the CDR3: TGTGCCAGCAGCCACCCACAGGGATCGGGCACAGATACGCAGTATTTT. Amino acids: CASSHPQGSGTDTQYF.